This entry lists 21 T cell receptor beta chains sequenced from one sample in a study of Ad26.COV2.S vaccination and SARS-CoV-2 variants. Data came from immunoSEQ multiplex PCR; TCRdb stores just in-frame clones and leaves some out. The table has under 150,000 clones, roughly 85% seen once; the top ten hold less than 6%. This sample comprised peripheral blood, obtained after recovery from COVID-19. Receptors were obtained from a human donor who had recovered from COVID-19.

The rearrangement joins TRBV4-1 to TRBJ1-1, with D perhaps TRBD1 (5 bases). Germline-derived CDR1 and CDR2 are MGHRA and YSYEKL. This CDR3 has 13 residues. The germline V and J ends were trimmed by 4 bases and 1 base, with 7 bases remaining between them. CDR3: CASSLGGNTEAFF. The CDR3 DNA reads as TGCGCCAGCAGCCTTGGGGGGAACACTGAAGCTTTCTTT.

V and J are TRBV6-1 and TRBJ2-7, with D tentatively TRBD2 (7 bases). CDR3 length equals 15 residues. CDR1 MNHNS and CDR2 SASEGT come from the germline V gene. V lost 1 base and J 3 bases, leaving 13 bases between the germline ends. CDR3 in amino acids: CASSEGEGDYYEQYF. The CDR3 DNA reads TGTGCCAGCAGTGAAGGGGAGGGGGACTACTACGAGCAGTACTTC.

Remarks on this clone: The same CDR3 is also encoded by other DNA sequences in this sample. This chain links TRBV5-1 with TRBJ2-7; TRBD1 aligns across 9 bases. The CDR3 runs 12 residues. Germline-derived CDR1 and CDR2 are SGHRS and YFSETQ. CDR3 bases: TGCGCTAGTCGGACAGGGGACTACGAGCAGTACTTC. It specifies CASRTGDYEQYF.

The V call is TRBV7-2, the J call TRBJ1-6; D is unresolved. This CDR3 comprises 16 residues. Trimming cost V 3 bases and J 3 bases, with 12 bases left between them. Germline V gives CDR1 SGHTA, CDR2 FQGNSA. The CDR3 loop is CASSFRIFGYNSPLHF. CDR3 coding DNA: TGTGCCAGCAGCTTCAGGATTTTTGGCTATAATTCACCCCTCCACTTT.

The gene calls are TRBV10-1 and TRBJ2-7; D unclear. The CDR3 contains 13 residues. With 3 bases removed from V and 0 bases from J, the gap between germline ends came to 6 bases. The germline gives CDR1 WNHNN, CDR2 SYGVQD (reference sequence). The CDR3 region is CASSDSNSYEQYF. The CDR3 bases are TGCGCCAGCAGTGATTCGAACTCCTACGAGCAGTACTTC.

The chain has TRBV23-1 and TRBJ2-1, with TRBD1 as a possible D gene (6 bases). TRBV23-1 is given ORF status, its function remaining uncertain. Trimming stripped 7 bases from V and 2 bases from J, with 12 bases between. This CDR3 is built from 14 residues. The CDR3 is CASTTWGPYNEQFF. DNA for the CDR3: TGCGCCAGCACGACCTGGGGGCCCTACAATGAGCAGTTCTTC.

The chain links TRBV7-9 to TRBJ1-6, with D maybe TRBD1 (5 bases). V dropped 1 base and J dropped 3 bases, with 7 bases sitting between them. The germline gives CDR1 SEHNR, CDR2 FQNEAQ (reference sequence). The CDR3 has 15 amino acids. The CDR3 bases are TGTGCCAGCAGCTTAGTCGACAGCTATAATTCACCCCTCCACTTT. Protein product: CASSLVDSYNSPLHF.

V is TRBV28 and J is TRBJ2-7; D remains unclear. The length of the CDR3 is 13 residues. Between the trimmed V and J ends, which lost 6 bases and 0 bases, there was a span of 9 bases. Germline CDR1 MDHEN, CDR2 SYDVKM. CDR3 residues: CASRDTLSYEQYF. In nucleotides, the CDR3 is TGTGCCAGCAGAGATACCCTCTCCTACGAGCAGTACTTC.

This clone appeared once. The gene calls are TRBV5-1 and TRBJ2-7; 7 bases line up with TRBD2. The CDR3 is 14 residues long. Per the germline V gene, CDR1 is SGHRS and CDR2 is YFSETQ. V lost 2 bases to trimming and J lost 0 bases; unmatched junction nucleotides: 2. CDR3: CASSFGTISYEQYF. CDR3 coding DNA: TGCGCCAGCAGCTTCGGGACTATCTCCTACGAGCAGTACTTC.

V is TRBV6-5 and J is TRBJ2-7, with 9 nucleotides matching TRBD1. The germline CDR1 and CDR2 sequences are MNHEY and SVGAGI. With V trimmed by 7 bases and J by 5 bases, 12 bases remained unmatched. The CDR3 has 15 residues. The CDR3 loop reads CASTGFDRGAHEQYF. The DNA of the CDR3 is TGTGCCAGCACCGGATTCGACAGGGGGGCCCACGAGCAGTACTTC.

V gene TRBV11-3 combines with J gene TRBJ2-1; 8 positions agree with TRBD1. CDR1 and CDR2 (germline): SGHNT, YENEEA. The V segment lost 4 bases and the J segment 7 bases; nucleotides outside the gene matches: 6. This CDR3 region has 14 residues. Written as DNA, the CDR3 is TGTGCCAGCAGCTCGGACAGGGCTGGGAATGAGCAGTTCTTC. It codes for CASSSDRAGNEQFF.

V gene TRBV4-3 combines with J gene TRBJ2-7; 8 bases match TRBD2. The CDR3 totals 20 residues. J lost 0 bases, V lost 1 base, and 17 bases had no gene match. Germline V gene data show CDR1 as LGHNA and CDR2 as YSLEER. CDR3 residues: CASSQAILPGGDLFSYEQYF. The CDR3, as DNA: TGCGCCAGCAGCCAAGCAATACTTCCCGGGGGGGATTTATTCTCCTACGAGCAGTACTTC.

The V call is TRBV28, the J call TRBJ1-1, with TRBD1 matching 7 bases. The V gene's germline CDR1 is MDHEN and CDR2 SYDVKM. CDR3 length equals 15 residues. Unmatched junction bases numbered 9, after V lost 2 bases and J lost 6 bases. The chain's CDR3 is CASSLEGAPSPEAFF. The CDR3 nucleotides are TGTGCCAGCAGTTTAGAGGGGGCGCCGAGTCCTGAAGCTTTCTTT.

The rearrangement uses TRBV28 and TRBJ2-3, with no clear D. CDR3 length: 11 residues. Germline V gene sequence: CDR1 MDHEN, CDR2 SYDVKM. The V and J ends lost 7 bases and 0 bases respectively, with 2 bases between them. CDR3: CASTSTDTQYF. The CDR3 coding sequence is TGTGCCAGCACGAGCACAGATACGCAGTATTTT.

The CDR3 DNA reads TGTGCAAGTCGCTTAGCGCTCGCGGGATGTAACACTGAAGCTTTCTTT. Protein product: CASRLALAGCNTEAFF. V is TRBV12-2 and J is TRBJ1-1. TRBV12-2 is a pseudogene locus. This CDR3 contains 16 residues.

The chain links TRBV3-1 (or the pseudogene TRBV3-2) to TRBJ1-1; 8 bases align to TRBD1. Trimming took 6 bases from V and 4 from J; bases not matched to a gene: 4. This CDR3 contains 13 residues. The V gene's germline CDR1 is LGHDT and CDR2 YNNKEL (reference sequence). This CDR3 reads CASSQTGATEAFF. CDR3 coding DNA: TGTGCCAGCAGTCAGACAGGGGCCACTGAAGCTTTCTTT.

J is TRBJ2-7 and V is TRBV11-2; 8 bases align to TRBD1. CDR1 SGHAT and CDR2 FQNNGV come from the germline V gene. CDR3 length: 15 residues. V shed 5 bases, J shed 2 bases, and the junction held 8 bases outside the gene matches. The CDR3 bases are TGTGCCAGCAGCCTAGGGGACAGGAGGCCCTACGAGCAGTACTTC. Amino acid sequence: CASSLGDRRPYEQYF.

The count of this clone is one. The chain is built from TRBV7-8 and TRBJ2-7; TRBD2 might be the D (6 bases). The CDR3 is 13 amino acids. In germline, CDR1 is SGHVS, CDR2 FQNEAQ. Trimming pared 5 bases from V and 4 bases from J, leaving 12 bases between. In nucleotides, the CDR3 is TGTGCCAGCAGCCGAATTAGCGGTTACGAGCAGTACTTC. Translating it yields CASSRISGYEQYF.

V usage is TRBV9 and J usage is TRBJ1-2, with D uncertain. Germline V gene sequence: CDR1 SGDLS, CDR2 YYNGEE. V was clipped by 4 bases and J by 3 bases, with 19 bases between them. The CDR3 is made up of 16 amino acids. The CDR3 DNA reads TGTGCCAGCAGCCCAGTCCCACCGCTGGTTGACTATGGCTACACCTTC. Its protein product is CASSPVPPLVDYGYTF. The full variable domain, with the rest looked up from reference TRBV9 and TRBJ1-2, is DSGVTQTPKHLITATGQRVTLRCSPRSGDLSVYWYQQSLDQGLQFLIQYYNGEERAKGNILERFSAQQFPDLHSELNLSSLELGDSALYFCASSPVPPLVDYGYTFGSGTRLTVV.

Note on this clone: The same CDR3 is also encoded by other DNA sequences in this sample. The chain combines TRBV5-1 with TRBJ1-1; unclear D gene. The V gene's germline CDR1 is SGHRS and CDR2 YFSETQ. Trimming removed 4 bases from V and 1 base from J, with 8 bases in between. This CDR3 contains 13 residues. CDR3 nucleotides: TGCGCCAGCAGCCCTGGTGGGAACACTGAAGCTTTCTTT. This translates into CASSPGGNTEAFF.

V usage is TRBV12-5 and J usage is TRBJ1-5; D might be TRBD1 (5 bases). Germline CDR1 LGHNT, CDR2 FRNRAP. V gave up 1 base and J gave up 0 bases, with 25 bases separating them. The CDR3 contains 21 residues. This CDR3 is CASGLASRWDQSVGSNQPQHF. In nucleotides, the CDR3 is TGTGCTAGTGGTTTGGCAAGTCGGTGGGACCAATCTGTAGGTAGCAATCAGCCCCAGCATTTT.